Each of the 17 T cell receptor beta chains below was sequenced from the same sample in a study of human T cells and chemical hapten exposure. The time point was: pre-sensitization, week 0. Treatment noted: therapeutic diphenylcyclopropenone sensitization with weekly scalp DPC. A single record per CDR3 protein comes from TCRdb applying MiXCR to the RACE reads. The top ten clones hold roughly 9.1% of a sample with over 55,000 distinct CDR3 sequences, more than 8% of them seen once. The sample in question was whole blood, obtained in connection with sensitization to the hapten diphenylcyclopropenone (DPC). The receptors were gathered from a man between 35 and 55 years old with alopecia areata. Some clones in this sample may be carry-over from other donors' samples.

This clonotype showed up many times. The CDR3 loop is CATGTGLYGYTF. CDR3 sequence (DNA): TGTGCCACCGGAACAGGGCTCTATGGCTACACCTTC. This chain joins TRBV19 and TRBJ1-2; TRBD1 might be the D (6 bases). Trimming removed 10 bases at V and 4 bases at J, with 13 bases between. CDR1 and CDR2 (germline): LNHDA, SQIVND (reference sequence). This CDR3 region has 12 residues.

The chain combines TRBV20-1 with TRBJ2-1, with a weak D call TRBD1 (6 bases). The CDR3 is 14 residues long. CDR1 is DFQATT and CDR2 is SNEGSKA in the germline V gene (reference sequence). V was cut by 4 bases and J by 4 bases, with 14 bases left in between. The CDR3 protein is CSAISLTGYNEQFF. The DNA of the CDR3 is TGCAGTGCTATAAGTCTAACAGGGTACAATGAGCAGTTCTTC.

In this sample, this clonotype turned up many times. Here the CDR3 DNA reads TGTGCCAGCAGTTGGAAGGGATCCTATGGCTACACCTTC. It is translated as CASSWKGSYGYTF. The genes are TRBV6-2 or TRBV6-3 and TRBJ1-2; the D is unclear. Trimming left V 4 bases short and J 4 bases short, with 10 bases between. CDR1 is MNHEY, CDR2 SVGEGT, per germline. This CDR3 is built from 13 residues.

The V and J genes are TRBV6-5 and TRBJ2-7, with a possible D match to TRBD2 (6 bases). This CDR3 is built from 15 residues. In germline, CDR1 is MNHEY, CDR2 SVGAGI. V was clipped by 2 bases and J by 6 bases, with 17 bases between them. CDR3 sequence reads: CASSYGGTPSGEQYF. CDR3 DNA sequence: TGTGCCAGCAGTTACGGCGGGACTCCCAGCGGCGAGCAGTACTTC.

Only a few counts were recorded for this clonotype. The chain links TRBV6-5 to TRBJ2-7; D is possibly TRBD1 or TRBD2 (5 bases each). This CDR3 is 15 amino acids long. V was trimmed by 1 base and J by 3 bases, leaving 13 bases between them. Germline V lookup: CDR1 MNHEY, CDR2 SVGAGI. The DNA of the CDR3 is TGTGCCAGCAGTTACTTCTGGGACCCCCGCTACGAGCAGTACTTC. This translates into CASSYFWDPRYEQYF.

This clonotype was detected a few times. The chain couples TRBV20-1 to TRBJ2-3; TRBD2 matches 11 bases. Germline CDR1 DFQATT, CDR2 SNEGSKA (reference sequence). J gave up 6 bases and V 5 bases, and 7 bases lay outside the gene matches. The CDR3 covers 14 residues. The CDR3 sequence is CSAGASGRTDTQYF. CDR3 nucleotide sequence: TGCAGTGCTGGGGCTAGCGGGAGGACCGATACGCAGTATTTT.

The chain combines TRBV28 with TRBJ1-1; D gene unclear. Per the germline V gene, CDR1 is MDHEN and CDR2 is SYDVKM. V was trimmed by 6 bases and J by 0 bases, leaving 8 bases between them. CDR3 length: 13 residues. CDR3 bases: TGTGCCAGCAGCCTTATCATGAACACTGAAGCTTTCTTT. Translating gives CASSLIMNTEAFF.

The CDR3 sequence is CASFWGSSYNSPLHF. Here the CDR3 DNA reads TGTGCCAGCTTTTGGGGAAGCTCCTATAATTCACCCCTCCACTTT. The gene calls are TRBV28 and TRBJ1-6; the D is unclear. Germline V gives CDR1 MDHEN, CDR2 SYDVKM. This CDR3 is built from 15 residues. Trimming stripped 8 bases from V and 0 bases from J, with 11 bases between. Variable domain in full (rest from reference TRBV28 and TRBJ1-6): DVKVTQSSRYLVKRTGEKVFLECVQDMDHENMFWYRQDPGLGLRLIYFSYDVKMKEKGDIPEGYSVSREKKERFSLILESASTNQTSMYLCASFWGSSYNSPLHFGNGTRLTVT.

This clonotype came up many times. CDR3 region: CASSLRTGVETQYF. The CDR3 region has the DNA TGTGCCAGCAGTTTAAGGACAGGGGTGGAGACCCAGTACTTC. The V call is TRBV28, the J call TRBJ2-5, with 9 positions matching TRBD1. Looked up from germline, CDR1 is MDHEN and CDR2 is SYDVKM. The CDR3 is 14 amino acids. The ends lost 2 bases at V and 5 bases at J; junction bases unmatched: 3. Together with reference TRBV28 and TRBJ2-5, the CDR3 gives the full variable domain: DVKVTQSSRYLVKRTGEKVFLECVQDMDHENMFWYRQDPGLGLRLIYFSYDVKMKEKGDIPEGYSVSREKKERFSLILESASTNQTSMYLCASSLRTGVETQYFGPGTRLLVL.

A few counts support this clonotype. The V call is TRBV7-9, the J call TRBJ1-2, with D tentatively TRBD1 (5 bases). Trimming shortened V by 0 bases and J by 3 bases, and 11 bases separated the two germline ends. Germline-derived CDR1 and CDR2 are SEHNR and FQNEAQ (reference sequence). The CDR3 is made up of 15 amino acids. The DNA of the CDR3 is TGTGCCAGCAGCTTAGCGGTAGGGGTCGACTATGGCTACACCTTC. It encodes CASSLAVGVDYGYTF.

The V and J genes are TRBV14 and TRBJ2-1; no clear D gene. The CDR3 has 14 residues. Trimming pared 0 bases from V and 7 bases from J, leaving 10 bases between. From germline, CDR1 is SGHDN and CDR2 FVKESK. CDR3 protein: CASSQDNLLNEQFF. In nucleotides, the CDR3 is TGTGCCAGCAGCCAAGATAATCTTTTGAATGAGCAGTTCTTC. The full variable domain, in which reference TRBV14 and TRBJ2-1 provide the parts outside the CDR3, is EAGVTQFPSHSVIEKGQTVTLRCDPISGHDNLYWYRRVMGKEIKFLLHFVKESKQDESGMPNNRFLAERTGGTYSTLKVQPAELEDSGVYFCASSQDNLLNEQFFGPGTRLTVL.

V is TRBV10-2 and J is TRBJ1-1; no clear D gene. The CDR3 runs to 13 residues. Trimming removed 5 bases at V and 1 base at J, with 8 bases between. Germline CDR1 WSHSY, CDR2 SAAADI. Here the CDR3 reads CASSHLGNTEAFF. CDR3 bases: TGCGCCAGCAGTCATTTGGGGAACACTGAAGCTTTCTTT.

This clonotype showed up many times. The rearrangement links TRBV9 to TRBJ1-1, with 8 nucleotides matching TRBD1. CDR3 length: 15 residues. V gave up 0 bases and J gave up 6 bases; unmatched junction bases: 7. Per the germline V gene, CDR1 is SGDLS and CDR2 is YYNGEE. The CDR3 region is CASSVAGTGFAEAFF. In nucleotides, the CDR3 is TGTGCCAGCAGCGTAGCAGGGACAGGATTCGCTGAAGCTTTCTTT.

This clonotype was detected a few times. V gene TRBV7-2 combines with J gene TRBJ2-2; D remains unclear. Germline-derived CDR1 and CDR2 are SGHTA and FQGNSA. Trimming removed 3 bases at V and 4 bases at J, with 12 bases between. This CDR3 is 15 amino acids long. The CDR3 bases are TGTGCCAGCAGCTTTAGTCCGGCGCCCACCGGGGAGCTGTTTTTT. This codes for CASSFSPAPTGELFF. Filled out from reference TRBV7-2 and TRBJ2-2, the complete variable domain reads GAGVSQSPSNKVTEKGKDVELRCDPISGHTALYWYRQSLGQGLEFLIYFQGNSAPDKSGLPSDRFSAERTGGSVSTLTIQRTQQEDSAVYLCASSFSPAPTGELFFGEGSRLTVL.

The rearrangement uses TRBV5-1 and TRBJ2-1, with a possible D match to TRBD2 (6 bases). Trimming removed 2 bases from V and 2 bases from J, with 14 bases in between. This CDR3 spans 16 amino acids. Germline CDR1 and CDR2: SGHRS and YFSETQ. This CDR3 reads CASSLRAGRTYNEQFF. In DNA, the CDR3 is TGCGCCAGCAGCTTACGGGCGGGACGAACCTACAATGAGCAGTTCTTC.

This clonotype has at least ten counts. The chain carries TRBV5-6 and TRBJ1-3; D uncertain. The CDR3 has 13 amino acids. Germline values: CDR1 SGHDT, CDR2 YYEEEE. V gave up 1 base and J gave up 4 bases, with 6 bases separating them. The CDR3 sequence is CASSLLRGNTIYF. For the CDR3, the DNA is TGTGCCAGCAGCTTGCTCAGAGGAAACACCATATATTTT. The full variable domain, rest sourced from reference TRBV5-6 and TRBJ1-3, is DAGVTQSPTHLIKTRGQQVTLRCSPKSGHDTVSWYQQALGQGPQFIFQYYEEEERQRGNFPDRFSGHQFPNYSSELNVNALLLGDSALYLCASSLLRGNTIYFGEGSWLTVV.

The V gene is TRBV20-1, the J gene TRBJ2-5; D gene unclear. V dropped 3 bases and J dropped 4 bases, with 9 bases sitting between them. In germline, CDR1 is DFQATT, CDR2 SNEGSKA (reference sequence). The CDR3 runs 12 residues. The CDR3 protein is CSASGPRETQYF. The CDR3 DNA follows: TGCAGTGCTAGTGGGCCCCGAGAGACCCAGTACTTC.